Sequencing of this T cell receptor (beta chain) was carried out in a study of blood T cells in healthy people across ages. This clonotype was detected ten times or more. This CDR3 comprises 12 residues. V was cut by 2 bases and J by 8 bases, with 7 bases left in between. Germline loops: CDR1 KGHSH, CDR2 LQKENI. It was with a sample-barcoded 5' primer and a J-beta primer mix that a second PCR of about 7 to 12 cycles was run. MiXCR was run by TCRdb on the 5' RACE reads, yielding one entry per CDR3 protein. Of 650,000 to 800,000 distinct CDR3 sequences in the sample, 52% are singletons; the top ten hold 13%.

Sequencing used blood. The TCR comes from a woman aged 80 or older in good health. The chain has TRBV18 and TRBJ2-1; D is undetermined. CDR3 DNA sequence: TGTGCCAGCTCACCAACCGGGTATGAGCAGTTCTTC. Its protein is CASSPTGYEQFF.